A selection of T cell receptor beta chains follows, all from one sample in a study of blood T cell repertoires in COVID-19. Some clones are missing from TCRdb's copy, which holds only in-frame ones; the method was immunoSEQ multiplex PCR. The repertoire holds approximately 12,000 clones, with roughly four fifths as singletons. The sequenced sample was peripheral blood. Every receptor here comes from a woman between 55 and 75 years old with acute or convalescent COVID-19. The CDR3 runs from the conserved cysteine through the conserved F or W. D genes are given only for firm matches. The size entry is marked missing in some rows and otherwise reads once, few, many or a size class.

clone_size | j_call | d_call | v_call | cdr3_nt | cdr3_aa
. | TRBJ2-2 | TRBD2 | TRBV11-3 | TGTGCCAGCAGCCGGGGGGGGACAAGCACCGGGGAGCTGTTTTTT | CASSRGGTSTGELFF
. | TRBJ1-1 | . | TRBV5-1 | TGCGCCAGCAGTTCGGGGAACACTGAAGCTTTCTTT | CASSSGNTEAFF
once | TRBJ2-1 | . | TRBV5-6 | TGTGCCAGCAGCTTGGTTGGTAGCGTACTTTTGGGGGAGCAGTTCTTC | CASSLVGSVLLGEQFF
. | TRBJ2-7 | TRBD2 | TRBV20-1 | TGCAGTGCTAGTCCGAGCGGGGGCTACGAGCAGTACTTC | CSASPSGGYEQYF
. | TRBJ2-2 | TRBD1 | TRBV6-6 | TGTGCCAGCAGACCGACAGGGTTCCTGGTCACCGGGGAGCTGTTTTTT | CASRPTGFLVTGELFF
. | TRBJ1-3 | TRBD1 | TRBV6-5 | TGTGCCAGCAGTTCGGACAGGGGAAACACCATATATTTT | CASSSDRGNTIYF
few | TRBJ2-7 | . | TRBV9 | TGTGCCAGCAGCGTAGGAGCAGGGAATGCCTACGAGCAGTACTTC | CASSVGAGNAYEQYF
. | TRBJ1-5 | . | TRBV18 | TGTGCCAGCTCACCACAATACAGGGATCAGCCCCAGCATTTT | CASSPQYRDQPQHF
. | TRBJ1-4 | TRBD1 | TRBV5-1 | TGCGCCAGCAGCTCCCAGGGGGCTTCTAATGAAAAACTGTTTTTT | CASSSQGASNEKLFF
. | TRBJ1-3 | . | TRBV12-3/TRBV12-4 | TGTGCCAGCAGCCCTACCTCTGGAAACACCATATATTTT | CASSPTSGNTIYF
. | TRBJ1-2 | TRBD1 | TRBV4-2 | TGTGCCAGCAGCCAAGAGGTGACAGGGAGGTTCTATGGCTACACCTTC | CASSQEVTGRFYGYTF
. | TRBJ2-2 | TRBD2 | TRBV20-1 | TGCAGTGCTACTGATAGCGGGGGGCGCACCGGGGAGCTGTTTTTT | CSATDSGGRTGELFF
. | TRBJ1-3 | . | TRBV19 | TGTGCCAGTAGTATGGTGAGGGATAAGGGAAACACCATATATTTT | CASSMVRDKGNTIYF